Listed here are 25 T cell receptor beta chains from one sample, sequenced in a study of blood T cells in healthy people across ages. For the second PCR, which ran for about 6 to 11 cycles, a sample-barcoded 5' primer and a J-beta primer mix were used. TCRdb called the 5' RACE reads again in MiXCR, with one record for every CDR3 protein. The data contain hundreds of thousands of distinct CDR3 sequences, roughly 43% of them seen just once; the ten biggest clones take up 25% to 35%. Material for sequencing was blood. The receptor set was obtained from an older man in good health.

A few counts support this clonotype. This CDR3 is CASTPSGSYNEQFF. CDR3 coding DNA: TGTGCCAGCACACCTAGCGGGAGTTACAATGAGCAGTTCTTC. V gene TRBV7-9 combines with J gene TRBJ2-1; 10 bases are a match to TRBD2. Germline assignment: CDR1 SEHNR and CDR2 FQNEAQ (reference sequence). CDR3 length: 14 amino acids. V dropped 7 bases and J dropped 4; count of bases not matched to a gene: 4.

The rearrangement joins TRBV12-3 or TRBV12-4 to TRBJ1-5; D call uncertain. This CDR3 comprises 13 residues. V was trimmed by 1 base and J by 7 bases, leaving 8 bases between them. The DNA of the CDR3 is TGTGCCAGCAGTTTAGTAACGTCACAGCCCCAGCATTTT. Its protein product is CASSLVTSQPQHF.

This clonotype was recorded a few times. CDR3 sequence (DNA): TGTGCCAGCAGCTTAAGGATGGGCCGGAGCTCCTACAATGAGCAGTTCTTC. This translates into CASSLRMGRSSYNEQFF. The V gene is TRBV7-3, the J gene TRBJ2-1, with D hard to call. V was trimmed by 1 base and J by 0 bases, leaving 13 bases between them. The germline V gene has CDR1 SGHTA and CDR2 FQGTGA. The CDR3 spans 17 residues.

The chain recombines TRBV5-1 with TRBJ2-5, with 7 bases that match TRBD1. Germline CDR1 reads SGHRS; CDR2 reads YFSETQ. This CDR3 is 15 amino acids long. V shed 3 bases and J 13 bases; nucleotides not matched to a gene: 18. The CDR3 bases are TGCGCCAGCAGCTCTACAGGGGTTCAATTGATCGAGCGGTACTTC. Protein: CASSSTGVQLIERYF.

The genes are TRBV27 and TRBJ1-4; 10 bases are a match to TRBD1. J lost 8 bases, V lost 4 bases, and 7 bases had no gene match. Per germline, CDR1 MNHEY and CDR2 SMNVEV (reference sequence). The CDR3 is made up of 15 amino acids. For the CDR3, the DNA is TGTGCCAGCAGTTCCGCGACAGGGGGCAAAGAAAAACTGTTTTTT. This codes for CASSSATGGKEKLFF.

V gene TRBV20-1 combines with J gene TRBJ2-7, with D possibly being TRBD2 (6 bases). CDR3 length: 13 residues. V dropped 6 bases and J dropped 0 bases, with 12 bases sitting between them. CDR1 is DFQATT and CDR2 is SNEGSKA in the germline V gene (reference sequence). The CDR3 spells CSAPATSSYEQYF. Here the CDR3 DNA reads TGCAGTGCCCCGGCGACTAGCTCCTACGAGCAGTACTTC.

This clonotype was picked up a small number of times. CDR3 in amino acids: CASSFPSPGLAGGSYEQYF. The CDR3 DNA sequence: TGTGCCAGCAGTTTCCCCTCGCCCGGACTAGCGGGAGGGTCGTACGAGCAGTACTTC. The V gene is TRBV28, the J gene TRBJ2-7; 15 bases line up with TRBD2. The CDR3 runs to 19 residues. After removal of 3 bases from V and 4 bases from J, the junction contained 13 bases not matched to a gene. CDR1 and CDR2 from the germline V gene are MDHEN and SYDVKM. Full variable domain (outside the CDR3, taken from reference TRBV28 and TRBJ2-7): DVKVTQSSRYLVKRTGEKVFLECVQDMDHENMFWYRQDPGLGLRLIYFSYDVKMKEKGDIPEGYSVSREKKERFSLILESASTNQTSMYLCASSFPSPGLAGGSYEQYFGPGTRLTVT.

This chain uses TRBV7-2 with TRBJ2-3; possible D gene TRBD2, 6 bases. Trimming shortened V by 5 bases and J by 0 bases, and 18 bases separated the two germline ends. The CDR3 has 17 residues. The germline V gene encodes CDR1 SGHTA and CDR2 FQGNSA. The CDR3: CASSRSFAGTSTDTQYF. The DNA of the CDR3 is TGTGCCAGCAGCCGTTCATTTGCCGGGACTAGCACAGATACGCAGTATTTT.

The CDR3 here is CSAPGLAGGRGETQYF. In DNA, the CDR3 is TGCAGTGCTCCGGGACTAGCGGGGGGGCGGGGAGAGACCCAGTACTTC. V and J are TRBV20-1 and TRBJ2-5; 16 nucleotides line up with TRBD2. Germline values: CDR1 DFQATT, CDR2 SNEGSKA (reference sequence). Losses at the gene ends were 5 bases for V and 4 bases for J; bases not matched to a gene: 7. CDR3 length: 16 residues.

The V call is TRBV4-3, the J call TRBJ1-5, with TRBD1 as a possible D gene (6 bases). The germline gives CDR1 LGHNA, CDR2 YSLEER. Trimming removed 4 bases at V and 5 bases at J, with 15 bases between. This CDR3 has 15 amino acids. The CDR3 nucleotides read TGCGCCAGCAGCCCCGGGGGCCCGGGGGATCAGCCCCAGCATTTT. Translated, it gives CASSPGGPGDQPQHF.

V gene TRBV4-1 combines with J gene TRBJ1-4; D gene uncertain. The ends were cut back, 0 bases at V and 2 bases at J, with 7 bases in the middle. The CDR3 spans 15 residues. CDR1 and CDR2 from the germline V gene are MGHRA and YSYEKL. The CDR3 here is CASSQDFQTNEKLFF. DNA for the CDR3: TGCGCCAGCAGCCAAGATTTCCAGACTAATGAAAAACTGTTTTTT.

In this sample, this clonotype turned up a few times. The J gene is TRBJ2-1, the V gene TRBV5-1, with 13 nucleotides matching TRBD2. Trimming removed 3 bases from V and 6 bases from J; junction bases left unmatched: 6. CDR1 SGHRS and CDR2 YFSETQ come from the germline V gene. There are 16 residues in the CDR3. The CDR3 DNA reads TGCGCCAGCAGCTCCGCGACTAGCGGGGGGCTCAATGAGCAGTTCTTC. Translated: CASSSATSGGLNEQFF.

The chain employs TRBV20-1 and TRBJ2-3; D uncertain. Germline V gene sequence: CDR1 DFQATT, CDR2 SNEGSKA (reference sequence). With 3 bases removed from V and 3 bases from J, the gap between germline ends came to 4 bases. The CDR3 extends over 11 amino acids. CDR3 region: CSASPTDTQYF. CDR3 nucleotides: TGCAGTGCTAGCCCTACAGATACGCAGTATTTT.

This clonotype came up many times. The chain employs TRBV24-1 and TRBJ2-1; D remains ambiguous. Germline values: CDR1 KGHDR, CDR2 SFDVKD. This CDR3 region has 12 residues. Trimming cost V 5 bases and J 6 bases, with 7 bases left between them. CDR3 bases: TGTGCCACCAGTGCCACTACCAATGAGCAGTTCTTC. This translates into CATSATTNEQFF.

The rearrangement uses TRBV6-2 or TRBV6-3 and TRBJ2-7; 8 nucleotides align to TRBD2. Trimming cost V 6 bases and J 2 bases; bases outside gene matches: 9. The CDR3 covers 15 residues. Germline CDR1 MNHEY, CDR2 SVGEGT. CDR3 region: CASREQLAATYEQYF. In DNA, the CDR3 is TGTGCCAGCAGGGAACAACTAGCGGCAACCTACGAGCAGTACTTC.

The J gene is TRBJ2-1, the V gene TRBV24-1; 10 bases are a match to TRBD2. V shed 4 bases, J shed 7 bases, and the junction held 9 bases outside the gene matches. Germline CDR1 is KGHDR and CDR2 is SFDVKD. The CDR3 contains 16 residues. CDR3 sequence reads: CATSDPLAGAVNEQFF. For the CDR3, the DNA is TGTGCCACCAGTGACCCGCTAGCGGGAGCGGTGAATGAGCAGTTCTTC.

This clonotype was observed a handful of times. At one of its ends the junction is not consistent with the germline gene, which may arise from a read error. The chain uses TRBV20-1 and TRBJ2-5, with D perhaps TRBD1 (5 bases). CDR1 DFQATT and CDR2 SNEGSKA come from the germline V gene (reference sequence). This CDR3 is 15 amino acids long. The CDR3 DNA sequence: TGCAGTGCCAGAGAGCAGGGTATTAGGAAGGAGACCCAGTACTTC. Translation: CSAREQGIRKETQYF.

This clonotype was counted only a few times. V gene TRBV11-3 combines with J gene TRBJ2-2, with 7 bases that match TRBD1. The CDR3 covers 15 residues. V lost 4 bases to trimming and J lost 4 bases; unmatched junction nucleotides: 6. Germline CDR1 reads SGHNT; CDR2 reads YENEEA. This CDR3 reads CASSSLRGSTGELFF. The CDR3 DNA reads TGTGCCAGCAGCTCCCTCAGGGGGTCCACCGGGGAGCTGTTTTTT.

The J gene is TRBJ2-7, the V gene TRBV7-2; 10 bases agree with TRBD2. Germline V gene data show CDR1 as SGHTA and CDR2 as FQGNSA. The length of the CDR3 is 19 residues. V gave up 5 bases and J gave up 3 bases; unmatched junction bases: 19. CDR3 coding DNA: TGTGCCAGCAGCCTCCACCCCAGGCGGAAAGCGGGGGGGCGCTACGAGCAGTACTTC. Translating gives CASSLHPRRKAGGRYEQYF.

The chain carries TRBV12-5 and TRBJ2-7, with a tentative D call TRBD1 (6 bases). V gave up 6 bases and J gave up 2 bases, with 14 bases separating them. CDR1 and CDR2 from the germline V gene are LGHNT and FRNRAP. There are 14 residues in the CDR3. The CDR3 region has the DNA TGTGCTAGTGGCTACAGGGTCCCTCCCTACGAGCAGTACTTC. Encoded protein: CASGYRVPPYEQYF.

The chain uses TRBV20-1 and TRBJ1-2; D is perhaps TRBD1 (5 bases). Trimming stripped 5 bases from V and 3 bases from J, with 10 bases between. CDR1 is DFQATT and CDR2 is SNEGSKA in the germline V gene (reference sequence). The length of the CDR3 is 12 residues. CDR3 DNA: TGCAGTGCTCCAGACAGCGACTATGGCTACACCTTC. Translation gives CSAPDSDYGYTF.

In DNA form, the CDR3 reads TGTGCCAGCAGCTCGGGACAGGGGAGGTCCTACGAGCAGTACTTC. The encoded protein is CASSSGQGRSYEQYF. The V and J genes are TRBV4-2 and TRBJ2-7; TRBD1 matches at 10 bases. The CDR3 covers 15 residues. CDR1 is LGHNA and CDR2 is YNFKEQ in the germline V gene. V lost 5 bases, J lost 1 base, and 5 bases stayed unmatched.

A note on this clonotype: Relative to the germline gene, one junction end is altered; a read error may explain this. The rearrangement uses TRBV10-3 and TRBJ2-3; D call uncertain. Per germline, CDR1 ENHRY and CDR2 SYGVKD. The CDR3 is 14 amino acids. CDR3 sequence: CTISENTVPDTQYF. In DNA form, the CDR3 reads TGTACCATCAGCGAAAATACGGTGCCAGATACGCAGTATTTT.

The J gene is TRBJ2-3, the V gene TRBV11-2; 7 positions match TRBD2. This CDR3 is built from 17 residues. Germline loops: CDR1 SGHAT, CDR2 FQNNGV. The V gene end was trimmed by 1 base and the J gene end by 2 bases; junction bases not matched to a gene: 9. This chain's CDR3 is CASSLARLAAFTDTQYF. The CDR3 bases are TGTGCCAGCAGCTTAGCTCGACTAGCCGCATTCACAGATACGCAGTATTTT.

As concerns this clonotype: This may arise from a read error, as a much more abundant clone is one base away. The CDR3 here is CASSRSGTGVDEQYF. The CDR3 DNA follows: TGCGCCAGCAGCAGATCCGGGACAGGCGTCGACGAGCAGTACTTC. The chain recombines TRBV4-3 with TRBJ2-7; TRBD1 matches at 8 bases. Germline-derived CDR1 and CDR2 are LGHNA and YSLEER. V was pared by 5 bases and J by 5 bases, with 11 bases of the junction left unmatched. The CDR3 spans 15 residues.